The sequence of this T cell receptor beta chain was determined in a study of blood T cell repertoires in COVID-19. In the study overall: T cells, B-cell-depleted T cells, or PBMCs provided the cDNA or gDNA that served as material.

Germline V gene sequence: CDR1 LNHDA, CDR2 SQIVND (reference sequence). The CDR3 spans 14 residues. The trim removed 10 bases at V and 4 bases at J, leaving 10 bases unmatched. Produced via immunoSEQ multiplex PCR; TCRdb's table is partial and in-frame only. The sample has around 200,000 clones, more than 75% seen once. The chain combines TRBV19 with TRBJ2-3; 8 positions agree with TRBD1. The sequenced sample was peripheral blood. The receptor was isolated from a man aged 35 to 55 with active or convalescent COVID-19. The CDR3 spells CATWTGHLSDTQYF. The CDR3 DNA is TGTGCCACATGGACAGGGCATCTGTCAGATACGCAGTATTTT.